A single T cell receptor (beta chain) is shown here with its context. Antigen: not known. This sample stems from a study of cytomegalovirus exposure and HLA in healthy donors. Trimming removed 0 bases at V and 4 bases at J, with 12 bases between. CDR3 length: 15 amino acids. Germline assignment: CDR1 SGHVS and CDR2 FQNEAQ. Points from the study as a whole: Later on, analysis showed that most CMV-associated TCR beta chains appeared to be HLA-restricted.

Both 60 Vbeta primers and 13 Jbeta primers went into the PCR. Profiled with immunoSEQ multiplex PCR; TCRdb holds only in-frame clones, not every one. Among under 200,000 clones, roughly 80% were seen once, and the ten largest hold approximately 7%. The TCR comes from a woman aged 25 to 39 in good health and CMV-seropositive. Input material: PBMCs. The chain is built from TRBV7-8 and TRBJ1-1; D remains ambiguous. CDR3 nucleotide sequence: TGTGCCAGCAGCTTAGCCTCGGTCGGTAGCACTGAAGCTTTCTTT. It specifies CASSLASVGSTEAFF.